A single sample gave rise to the 9 T cell receptor beta chains below, sequenced in a study of tumor and adjacent non-tumor tissue in lung cancer. Three rounds of nested PCR, following a modified ARM-PCR protocol, produced the TCRbeta library. TCRdb itself ran the multiplex PCR reads through MiXCR, one entry per CDR3 protein. The table shows about 200,000 distinct CDR3 sequences, with 70% to 75% occurring only once. RNA was extracted from bulk tissue without any cell sorting. Sequences were obtained from lung tumor tissue. The source is a man in his sixties with non-small cell lung cancer.

The genes are TRBV6-5 and TRBJ2-7; weak D call: TRBD1 (6 bases). Per the germline V gene, CDR1 is MNHEY and CDR2 is SVGAGI. The CDR3 spans 14 residues. Trimming took 7 bases from V and 8 from J, leaving 21 bases between them. The CDR3: CASTPSLYRDKQYF. The CDR3 coding sequence is TGTGCCAGCACCCCATCATTGTACAGGGATAAGCAGTACTTC.

Worth noting for this clonotype: A read error may account for a junction end that differs from germline. J is TRBJ2-1 and V is TRBV4-1; weak D call: TRBD1 (6 bases). CDR3 length: 16 amino acids. Germline V gene lookup returns CDR1 MGHRA and CDR2 YSYEKL. The CDR3 loop reads CVSCQDDRRGYNEQFF. As DNA, the CDR3 is TGCGTCAGCTGCCAAGATGACCGAAGGGGGTACAATGAGCAGTTCTTC.

This clonotype was detected once. One end of the junction fails to match germline, which may point to a read error. The V and J genes are TRBV11-3 and TRBJ2-7, with D possibly being TRBD2 (6 bases). From germline, CDR1 is SGHNT and CDR2 YENEEA. The CDR3 is 15 amino acids. The CDR3 coding sequence is TGTGCAAGCAGCTCCTCAGCGGGTAACGACTACGAGCAGTACTTC. Amino acid sequence: CASSSSAGNDYEQYF.

This clonotype was found a few times. Because it lacks the conserved phenylalanine or tryptophan at the end, this CDR3 is likely a read error. This chain joins TRBV11-2 and TRBJ2-2; 9 positions agree with TRBD1. This CDR3 has 15 residues. The germline CDR1 and CDR2 sequences are SGHAT and FQNNGV. CDR3 coding DNA: TGTGCTAGCAGCGCGGGACAGGGACTAACCGGGGAGCTGTTTTTA. Protein product: CASSAGQGLTGELFL.

About this clonotype itself: This may stem from a read error, because a much larger clone lies one nucleotide away. The gene calls are TRBV5-5 and TRBJ2-2; tentatively, D is TRBD2 (5 bases). Per the germline V gene, CDR1 is SGHKS and CDR2 is YYEKEE (reference sequence). The CDR3 runs 16 residues. The DNA for the CDR3 is TGTGCCAGCAGCTTGTTCTCGGGTGCGAACACCGGGAAGCTGTTTTTT. Amino acids: CASSLFSGANTGKLFF.

This clonotype was observed once. V usage is TRBV29-1 and J usage is TRBJ1-1; TRBD1 matches 7 bases. This CDR3 contains 13 residues. In germline, CDR1 is SQVTM, CDR2 ANQGSEA. The CDR3 reads CRFMGQINTEAFF. In DNA, the CDR3 is TGCCGCTTTATGGGACAGATAAACACTGAAGCTTTCTTT. Variable domain in full (rest from reference TRBV29-1 and TRBJ1-1): SAVISQKPSRDICQRGTSLTIQCQVDSQVTMMFWYRQQPGQSLTLIATANQGSEATYESGFVIDKFPISRPNLTFSTLTVSNMSPEDSSIYLCRFMGQINTEAFFGQGTRLTVV.

V gene TRBV11-1 combines with J gene TRBJ2-1; TRBD2 agrees at 7 bases. The CDR3 is made up of 17 amino acids. Germline V CDR1 and CDR2: SGHAT, FQDESV (reference sequence). The ends lost 10 bases at V and 5 bases at J; junction bases unmatched: 20. The CDR3 DNA follows: TGTGCCATCATCTTATATCGGCTAGCGGAAGGCAACAATGAGCAGTTCTTC. Its protein is CAIILYRLAEGNNEQFF.

On this clonotype itself: This CDR3 fails to terminate in the conserved phenylalanine or tryptophan, so it likely reflects a read error. This chain links TRBV20-1 with TRBJ2-2; unclear D gene. CDR1 is DFQATT, CDR2 SNEGSKA, per germline (reference sequence). This CDR3 spans 13 amino acids. Trimming took off 1 base at V and 6 bases at J, with 9 bases between the two ends. The CDR3 nucleotides read TGCAGTGCTAGAGGGGCGGAATCCGGGGAGCTGTTTATT. Its protein is CSARGAESGELFI.

As concerns this clonotype: At one of its ends the junction is not consistent with the germline gene, which may arise from a read error. The V and J genes are TRBV5-5 and TRBJ2-1, with 9 bases lining up with TRBD2. CDR1 and CDR2 from the germline V gene are SGHKS and YYEKEE (reference sequence). This CDR3 is 16 amino acids long. CDR3 nucleotides: TGTGCCAGCAGCTTGGAAGTAGCGGGAGTGTATGGTGAGCAGCTCTTC. Translation: CASSLEVAGVYGEQLF. The entire variable domain, with the rest obtained from reference TRBV5-5 and TRBJ2-1, is as follows: DAGVTQSPTHLIKTRGQQVTLRCSPISGHKSVSWYQQVLGQGPQFIFQYYEKEERGRGNFPDRFSARQFPNYSSELNVNALLLGDSALYLCASSLEVAGVYGEQLFGPGTRLTVL.